The T cell receptor beta chain described here comes from a study of OX40 agonist ivuxolimab in advanced cancers. The CDR3 is 18 amino acids. J gave up 3 bases and V 5 bases, and 13 bases lay outside the gene matches. Germline V gene data show CDR1 as MDHEN and CDR2 as SYDVKM. Measured with immunoSEQ multiplex PCR; TCRdb has only the in-frame clones, and not every one. Of 70,000 to 95,000 clones listed, roughly four fifths were seen once; the top ten hold approximately 6.3%. The material was CD4+ or CD8+ T cells sorted from blood, obtained in a trial of the OX40 agonist ivuxolimab. V gene TRBV28 combines with J gene TRBJ2-2; the match to TRBD1 covers 9 bases. This receptor was identified in an adult with an advanced solid tumor such as melanoma, head and neck, liver or kidney cancer. CDR3 region: CASSQLRTGEGHTGELFF. DNA for the CDR3: TGTGCCAGCAGTCAACTACGGACAGGGGAAGGTCACACCGGGGAGCTGTTTTTT.